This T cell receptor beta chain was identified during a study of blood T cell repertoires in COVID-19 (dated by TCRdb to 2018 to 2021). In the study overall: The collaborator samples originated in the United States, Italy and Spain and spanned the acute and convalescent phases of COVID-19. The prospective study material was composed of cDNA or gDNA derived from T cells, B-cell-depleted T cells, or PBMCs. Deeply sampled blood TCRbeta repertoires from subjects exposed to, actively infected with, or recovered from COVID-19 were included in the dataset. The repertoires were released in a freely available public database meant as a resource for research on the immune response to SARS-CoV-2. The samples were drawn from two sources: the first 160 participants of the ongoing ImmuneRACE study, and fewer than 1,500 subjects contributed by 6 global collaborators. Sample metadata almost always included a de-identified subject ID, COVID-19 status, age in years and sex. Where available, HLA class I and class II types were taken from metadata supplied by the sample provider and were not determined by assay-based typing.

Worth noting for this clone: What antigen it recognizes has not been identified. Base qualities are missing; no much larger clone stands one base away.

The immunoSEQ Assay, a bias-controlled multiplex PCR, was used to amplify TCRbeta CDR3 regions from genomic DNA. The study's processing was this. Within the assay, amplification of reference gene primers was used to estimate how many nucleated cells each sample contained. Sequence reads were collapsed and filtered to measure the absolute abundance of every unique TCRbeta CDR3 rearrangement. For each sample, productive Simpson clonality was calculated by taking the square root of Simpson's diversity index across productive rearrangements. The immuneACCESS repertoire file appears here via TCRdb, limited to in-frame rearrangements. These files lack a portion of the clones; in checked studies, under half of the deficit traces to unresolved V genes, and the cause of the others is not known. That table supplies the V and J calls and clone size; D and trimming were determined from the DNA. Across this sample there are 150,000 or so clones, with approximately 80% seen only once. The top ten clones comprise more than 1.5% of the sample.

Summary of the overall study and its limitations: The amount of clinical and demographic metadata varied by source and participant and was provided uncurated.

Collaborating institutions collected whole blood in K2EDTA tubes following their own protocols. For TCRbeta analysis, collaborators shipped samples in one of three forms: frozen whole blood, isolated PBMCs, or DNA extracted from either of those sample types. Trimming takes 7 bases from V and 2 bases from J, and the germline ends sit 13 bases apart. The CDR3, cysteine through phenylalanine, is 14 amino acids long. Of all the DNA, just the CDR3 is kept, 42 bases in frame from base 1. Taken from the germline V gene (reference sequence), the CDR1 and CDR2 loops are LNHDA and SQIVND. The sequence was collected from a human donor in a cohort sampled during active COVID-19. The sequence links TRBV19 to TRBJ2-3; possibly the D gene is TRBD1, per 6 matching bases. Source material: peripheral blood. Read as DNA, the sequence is TGTGCCAGTAAAGGGGGTCCCTCCACAGATACGCAGTATTTT. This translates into CASKGGPSTDTQYF.